Below are 5 T cell receptor beta chains sequenced from a single sample in a study of patients and donors after allogeneic stem cell transplantation. TCRdb processed the RT-PCR reads anew with MiXCR; each CDR3 protein has one entry. The data show approximately 410,000 distinct CDR3 sequences, roughly 17% seen once. Sequenced input: blood, either unsorted or a sorted T cell fraction (not recorded which). These receptors were taken from a human donor who was either an allogeneic HSCT recipient or a stem cell or donor lymphocyte infusion donor (not recorded which). It is not recorded whose cells these are; they may come from a transplant donor.

The rearrangement joins TRBV5-1 to TRBJ2-7; 10 positions agree with TRBD1. The CDR3 consists of 16 residues. Germline assignment: CDR1 SGHRS and CDR2 YFSETQ. V trimming: 3 bases; J trimming: 3 bases; junction bases outside the gene matches: 9. The CDR3 sequence is CASSWGPGQGYYEQYF. As DNA, the CDR3 is TGCGCCAGCAGCTGGGGACCGGGACAGGGGTACTACGAGCAGTACTTC. Full variable domain (missing parts from reference TRBV5-1 and TRBJ2-7): KAGVTQTPRYLIKTRGQQVTLSCSPISGHRSVSWYQQTPGQGLQFLFEYFSETQRNKGNFPGRFSGRQFSNSRSEMNVSTLELGDSALYLCASSWGPGQGYYEQYFGPGTRLTVT.

This clonotype was seen a few times. The rearrangement links TRBV4-2 to TRBJ1-1, with D perhaps TRBD1 (6 bases). The ends were cut back, 4 bases at V and 5 bases at J, with 11 bases in the middle. Germline V lookup: CDR1 LGHNA, CDR2 YNFKEQ. The CDR3 is made up of 13 amino acids. The CDR3 bases are TGTGCCAGCAGCCTGGGACACCAAACTGAAGCTTTCTTT. Residues: CASSLGHQTEAFF.

This clonotype was observed a handful of times. This rearrangement joins TRBV11-2 to TRBJ1-3, with D unclear. Germline CDR1 reads SGHAT; CDR2 reads FQNNGV. Trimming cost V 0 bases and J 2 bases, with 11 bases left between them. The CDR3 has 16 residues. Here the CDR3 reads CASSLDGSAPGNTIYF. CDR3 in DNA: TGTGCCAGCAGCTTAGACGGCAGCGCCCCTGGAAACACCATATATTTT.

The chain has TRBV7-2 and TRBJ2-7; no clear D gene. The CDR3 has 14 residues. Germline assignment: CDR1 SGHTA and CDR2 FQGNSA. V lost 2 bases, J lost 3 bases, and 11 bases lay in between. The CDR3 reads CASSLNGVDYEQYF. CDR3 DNA sequence: TGTGCCAGCAGCTTAAATGGGGTTGACTACGAGCAGTACTTC.

The J gene is TRBJ2-2, the V gene TRBV5-1, with 11 bases that match TRBD2. This CDR3 is built from 15 residues. V lost 8 bases and J lost 1; bases outside the gene matches: 4. Germline CDR1 SGHRS, CDR2 YFSETQ. The CDR3 DNA is TGCGCCAGTCAGACTAGCGGGAAGAACACCGGGGAGCTGTTTTTT. Protein sequence: CASQTSGKNTGELFF.